The present T cell receptor (beta chain) was sequenced within a study of cytomegalovirus exposure and HLA in healthy donors. Study outcomes and limitations: When a later analysis was performed, an Asian-associated ancestry cluster reportedly had fewer N-insertions than the approximately 700-donor mean. High specificity and sensitivity for cytomegalovirus status were reported for the classifier.

This PCR relied on a set of 60 Vbeta primers and 13 Jbeta primers. TCRdb's copy holds only in-frame clones and misses some; the assay was immunoSEQ multiplex PCR. This table holds about 250,000 clones, roughly two thirds found once. The CDR3 runs 12 residues. The V gene lost 5 bases and the J gene lost 5 bases, with 9 bases spanning the gap. CDR1 and CDR2 from the germline V gene are MNHNY and SVGAGI (reference sequence). This clone has more than one count but fewer than ten. No antigen is known for it. The chain recombines TRBV6-6 with TRBJ1-2; no clear D. The sequence derives from a female donor in good health and CMV-seronegative. Sequenced: PBMCs. The CDR3 spells CASSRRRYGYTF. The CDR3, as DNA: TGTGCCAGCAGTCGTAGGCGGTATGGCTACACCTTC.